This TCR beta chain was obtained from a study of siplizumab effects on memory and regulatory T cells. Germline CDR1 and CDR2: SGHRS and YFSETQ. The CDR3 totals 16 residues. Unmatched junction bases numbered 13, after V lost 4 bases and J lost 7 bases. This clone occurred once. The repertoire was sequenced with immunoSEQ multiplex PCR; TCRdb's copy has only in-frame clones and lacks some. The table lists around 110,000 clones, 90% to 95% of them singletons. This sequence joins TRBV5-1 and TRBJ2-2; 7 nucleotides line up with TRBD1. The receptor was isolated from a human donor in good health. Specimen: non-Treg CD4+ T cells sorted from blood. CDR3: CASSRSGTDLLGELFF. In DNA form, the CDR3 reads TGCGCCAGCAGCAGATCCGGGACAGACCTCCTCGGGGAGCTGTTTTTT.